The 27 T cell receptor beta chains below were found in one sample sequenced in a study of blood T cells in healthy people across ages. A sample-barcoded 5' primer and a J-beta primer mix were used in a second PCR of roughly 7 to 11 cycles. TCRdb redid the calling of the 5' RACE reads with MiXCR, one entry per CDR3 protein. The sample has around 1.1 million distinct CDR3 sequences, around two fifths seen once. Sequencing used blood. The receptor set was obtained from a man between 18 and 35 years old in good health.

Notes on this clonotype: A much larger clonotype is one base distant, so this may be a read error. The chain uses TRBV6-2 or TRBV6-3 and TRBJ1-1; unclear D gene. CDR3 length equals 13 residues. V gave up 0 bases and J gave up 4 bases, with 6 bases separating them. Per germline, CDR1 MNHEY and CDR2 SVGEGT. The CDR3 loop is CASSYSEGTEAFF. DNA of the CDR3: TGTGCCAGCAGTTACTCGGAGGGCACTGAAGCTTTCTTT.

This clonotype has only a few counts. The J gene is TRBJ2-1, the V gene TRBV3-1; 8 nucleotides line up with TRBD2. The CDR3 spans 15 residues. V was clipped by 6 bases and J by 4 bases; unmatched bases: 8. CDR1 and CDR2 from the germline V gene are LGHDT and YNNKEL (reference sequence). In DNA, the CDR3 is TGTGCCAGCAGTTCCCCCGAGCGGGGGTACAATGAGCAGTTCTTC. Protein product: CASSSPERGYNEQFF.

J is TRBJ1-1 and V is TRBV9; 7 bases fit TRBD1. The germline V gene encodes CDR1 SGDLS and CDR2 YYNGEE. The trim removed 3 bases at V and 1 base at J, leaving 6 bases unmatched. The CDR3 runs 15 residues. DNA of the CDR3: TGTGCCAGCAGCGCAGGGGGTAGCGAGAACACTGAAGCTTTCTTT. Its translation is CASSAGGSENTEAFF.

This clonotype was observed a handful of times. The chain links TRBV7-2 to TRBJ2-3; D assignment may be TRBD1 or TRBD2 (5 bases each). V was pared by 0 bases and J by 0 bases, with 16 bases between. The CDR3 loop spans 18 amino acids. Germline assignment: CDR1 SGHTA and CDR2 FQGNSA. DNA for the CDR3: TGTGCCAGCAGCTTAGCCCTCACGGCAGGGACGAGCACAGATACGCAGTATTTT. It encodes CASSLALTAGTSTDTQYF.

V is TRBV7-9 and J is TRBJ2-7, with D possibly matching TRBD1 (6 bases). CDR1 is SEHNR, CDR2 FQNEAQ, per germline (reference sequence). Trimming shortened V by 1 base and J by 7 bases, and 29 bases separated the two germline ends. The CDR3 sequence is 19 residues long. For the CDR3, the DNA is TGTGCCAGCAGCTTAGTAGGACAGACATCAGGCAGGCGAGGCGATGAGCAGTACTTC. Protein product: CASSLVGQTSGRRGDEQYF.

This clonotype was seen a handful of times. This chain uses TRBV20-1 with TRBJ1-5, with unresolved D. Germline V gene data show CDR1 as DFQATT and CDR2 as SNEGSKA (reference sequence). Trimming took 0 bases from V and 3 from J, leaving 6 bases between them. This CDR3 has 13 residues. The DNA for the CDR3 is TGCAGTGCTAGAGATAGAGACAATCAGCCCCAGCATTTT. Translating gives CSARDRDNQPQHF.

CDR3 region: CATSRGPSGIFGYTF. The CDR3 nucleotides read TGTGCCACCAGCAGGGGCCCATCAGGGATTTTTGGCTACACCTTC. The J gene is TRBJ1-2, the V gene TRBV15; D possibly corresponds to TRBD1 (5 bases). The CDR3 sequence is 15 residues long. Germline CDR1 LNHNV, CDR2 YYDKDF (reference sequence). V lost 3 bases, J lost 7 bases, and 18 bases lay in between. The entire variable domain, with the rest obtained from reference TRBV15 and TRBJ1-2, is as follows: DAMVIQNPRYQVTQFGKPVTLSCSQTLNHNVMYWYQQKSSQAPKLLFHYYDKDFNNEADTPDNFQSRRPNTSFCFLDIRSPGLGDTAMYLCATSRGPSGIFGYTFGSGTRLTVV.

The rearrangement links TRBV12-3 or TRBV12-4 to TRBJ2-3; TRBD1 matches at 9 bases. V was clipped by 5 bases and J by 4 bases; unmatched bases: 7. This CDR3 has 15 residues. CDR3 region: CASSRDRVKSDTQYF. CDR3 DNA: TGTGCCAGCAGTCGGGACAGGGTTAAATCAGATACGCAGTATTTT.

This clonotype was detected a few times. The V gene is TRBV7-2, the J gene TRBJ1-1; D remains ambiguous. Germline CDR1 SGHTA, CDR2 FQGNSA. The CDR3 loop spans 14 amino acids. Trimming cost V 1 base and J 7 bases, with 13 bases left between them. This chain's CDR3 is CASSLELSGGEAFF. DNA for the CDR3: TGTGCCAGCAGCTTAGAGCTCAGTGGAGGTGAAGCTTTCTTT.

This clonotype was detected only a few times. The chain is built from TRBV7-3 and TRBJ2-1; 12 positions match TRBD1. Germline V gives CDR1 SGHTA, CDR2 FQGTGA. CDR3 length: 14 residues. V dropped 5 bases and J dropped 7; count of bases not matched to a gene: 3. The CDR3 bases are TGTGCCAGCAGCATGGGACAGGGGGCGAATGAGCAGTTCTTC. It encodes CASSMGQGANEQFF.

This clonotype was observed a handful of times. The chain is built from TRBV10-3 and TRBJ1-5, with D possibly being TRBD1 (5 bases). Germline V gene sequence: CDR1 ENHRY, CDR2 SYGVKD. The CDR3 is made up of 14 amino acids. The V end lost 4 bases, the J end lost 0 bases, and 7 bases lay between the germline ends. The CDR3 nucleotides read TGTGCCATCAGTGGGGGCGGTAGCAATCAGCCCCAGCATTTT. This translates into CAISGGGSNQPQHF.

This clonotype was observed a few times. The CDR3 bases are TGTGCCTCCCAATCCAGCGGGGGGGTCACAGATACGCAGTATTTT. This codes for CASQSSGGVTDTQYF. The chain links TRBV6-5 to TRBJ2-3; TRBD2 matches 10 bases. Germline V lookup: CDR1 MNHEY, CDR2 SVGAGI. This CDR3 is built from 15 residues. The V gene end was trimmed by 11 bases and the J gene end by 2 bases; junction bases not matched to a gene: 10.

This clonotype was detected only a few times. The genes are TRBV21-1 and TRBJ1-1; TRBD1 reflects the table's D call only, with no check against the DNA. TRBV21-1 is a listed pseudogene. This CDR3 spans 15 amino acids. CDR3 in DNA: TGTGCCAGCAGCAAACGGACAGGGCCGAACACTGAAGCTTTCTTT. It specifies CASSKRTGPNTEAFF.

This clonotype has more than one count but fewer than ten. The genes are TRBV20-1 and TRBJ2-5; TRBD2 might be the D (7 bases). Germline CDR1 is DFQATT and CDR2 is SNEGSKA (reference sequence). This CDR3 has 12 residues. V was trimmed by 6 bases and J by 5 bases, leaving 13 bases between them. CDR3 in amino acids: CSANREGETQYF. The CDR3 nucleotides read TGCAGTGCAAACAGGGAGGGCGAGACCCAGTACTTC.

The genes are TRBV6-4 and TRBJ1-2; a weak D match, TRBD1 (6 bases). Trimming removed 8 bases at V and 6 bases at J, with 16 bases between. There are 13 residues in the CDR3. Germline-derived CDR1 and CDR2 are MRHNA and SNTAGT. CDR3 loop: CASALEQGHGYTF. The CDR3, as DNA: TGTGCCAGCGCCCTAGAACAGGGACATGGCTACACCTTC.

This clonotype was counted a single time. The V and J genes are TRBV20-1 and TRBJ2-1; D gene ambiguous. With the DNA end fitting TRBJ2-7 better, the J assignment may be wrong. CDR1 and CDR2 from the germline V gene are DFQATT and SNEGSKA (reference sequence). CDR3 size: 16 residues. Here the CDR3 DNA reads TGCAGTGCTGCAACAGACAACCCAGCCGTCTACAATGAGCAGTACTTC. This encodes CSAATDNPAVYNEQYF.

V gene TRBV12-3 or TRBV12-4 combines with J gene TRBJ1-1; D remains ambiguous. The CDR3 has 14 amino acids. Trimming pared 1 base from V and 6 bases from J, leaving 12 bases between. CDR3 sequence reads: CASSLGEGVAEAFF. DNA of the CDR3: TGTGCCAGCAGTTTAGGCGAGGGTGTTGCTGAAGCTTTCTTT.

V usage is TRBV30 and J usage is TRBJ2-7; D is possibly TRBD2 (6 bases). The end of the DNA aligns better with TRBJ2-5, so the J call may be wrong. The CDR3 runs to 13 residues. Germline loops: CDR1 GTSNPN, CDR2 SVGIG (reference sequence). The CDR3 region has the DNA TGTGCCTGGGGGCGGGGTGAACAAGAGACCCAGTACTTC. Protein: CAWGRGEQETQYF.

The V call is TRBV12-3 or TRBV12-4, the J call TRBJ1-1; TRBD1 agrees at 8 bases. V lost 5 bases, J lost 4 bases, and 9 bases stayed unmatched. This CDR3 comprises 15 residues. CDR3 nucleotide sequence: TGTGCCAGCAGTATGACAGGGGAGAGCGGCACTGAAGCTTTCTTT. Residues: CASSMTGESGTEAFF.

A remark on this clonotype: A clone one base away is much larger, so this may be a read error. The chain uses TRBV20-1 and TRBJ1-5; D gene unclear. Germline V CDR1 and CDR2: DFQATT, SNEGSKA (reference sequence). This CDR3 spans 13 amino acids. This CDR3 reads CSTRDTSNQPQHF. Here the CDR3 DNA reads TGCAGTACTAGAGATACTAGCAATCAGCCCCAGCATTTT.

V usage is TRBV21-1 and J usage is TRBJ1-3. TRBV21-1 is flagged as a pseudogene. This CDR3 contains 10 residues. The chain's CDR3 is CASQESTIYF. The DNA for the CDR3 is TGTGCCAGCCAGGAATCGACCATATATTTT.

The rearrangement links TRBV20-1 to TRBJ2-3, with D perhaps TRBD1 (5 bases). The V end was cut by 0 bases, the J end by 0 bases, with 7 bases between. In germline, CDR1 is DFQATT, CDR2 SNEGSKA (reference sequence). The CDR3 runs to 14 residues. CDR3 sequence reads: CSARDYRSTDTQYF. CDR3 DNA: TGCAGTGCTAGAGATTACAGGAGCACAGATACGCAGTATTTT.

CDR3 protein: CRAAGGSYNEQYF. The CDR3 DNA reads TGCCGCGCCGCCGGGGGCTCCTACAATGAGCAGTACTTC. The rearrangement joins TRBV29-1 to TRBJ2-4; either TRBD1 or TRBD2 may fit D (6 bases each). Germline CDR1 and CDR2: SQVTM and ANQGSEA. The CDR3 is made up of 13 amino acids. Looking up the rest from reference TRBV29-1 and TRBJ2-4 gives the full variable domain: SAVISQKPSRDICQRGTSLTIQCQVDSQVTMMFWYRQQPGQSLTLIATANQGSEATYESGFVIDKFPISRPNLTFSTLTVSNMSPEDSSIYLCRAAGGSYNEQYFGAGTRLSVL.

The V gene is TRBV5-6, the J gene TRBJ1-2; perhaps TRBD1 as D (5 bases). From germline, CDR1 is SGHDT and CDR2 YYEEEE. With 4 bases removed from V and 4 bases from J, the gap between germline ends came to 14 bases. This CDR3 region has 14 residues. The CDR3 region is CASSRNRFTYGYTF. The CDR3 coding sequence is TGTGCCAGCAGCCGGAACAGGTTTACCTATGGCTACACCTTC.

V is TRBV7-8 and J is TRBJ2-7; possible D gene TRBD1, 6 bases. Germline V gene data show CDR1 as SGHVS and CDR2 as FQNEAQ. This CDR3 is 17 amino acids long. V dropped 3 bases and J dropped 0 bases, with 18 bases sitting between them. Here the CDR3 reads CASSFPHTGLSSYEQYF. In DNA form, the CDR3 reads TGTGCCAGCAGCTTCCCTCATACAGGGTTGAGCTCCTACGAGCAGTACTTC.

The CDR3 DNA reads as TGTGCCAGCAGCGGTGCCCTTAGAGATACGCAGTATTTT. This sequence encodes CASSGALRDTQYF. The rearrangement joins TRBV9 to TRBJ2-3, with D uncertain. The CDR3 has 13 residues. Germline CDR1 reads SGDLS; CDR2 reads YYNGEE. V dropped 3 bases and J dropped 5 bases, with 10 bases sitting between them.

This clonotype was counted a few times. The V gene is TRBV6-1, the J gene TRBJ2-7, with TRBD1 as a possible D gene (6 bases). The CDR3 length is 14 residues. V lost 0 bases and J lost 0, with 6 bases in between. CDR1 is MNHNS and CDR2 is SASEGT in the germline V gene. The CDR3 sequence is CASSEAGGSYEQYF. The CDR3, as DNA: TGTGCCAGCAGTGAAGCAGGGGGCTCCTACGAGCAGTACTTC.